This note documents a single TCR beta chain sequence. Its specificity is not known. Germline assignment: CDR1 SGHRS and CDR2 YFSETQ. V lost 5 bases, J lost 5 bases, and 8 bases stayed unmatched. The CDR3 contains 14 residues. These data come from a study of cytomegalovirus exposure and HLA in healthy donors. Findings and caveats of the study: Among the most significant clusters, several appeared linked to common viral pathogens in a later analysis. The study found most TCR sequences rare, yet found some public TCRs in many donors.

60 Vbeta and 13 Jbeta primers were used in PCR. Method: immunoSEQ multiplex PCR; TCRdb's copy keeps in-frame clones and lacks some. The sample records about 140,000 clones, about 80% being singletons. The sequence was obtained from a woman aged 60-75 years in good health and CMV-seropositive. The chain couples TRBV5-1 to TRBJ2-3; 7 bases fit TRBD2. Sequencing was performed on PBMCs. The CDR3 nucleotides read TGCGCCAGCAGTTCCGGGAGGTCAGGAGATACGCAGTATTTT. This translates into CASSSGRSGDTQYF.